These T cell receptor beta chains were read from a single sample in a study of OX40 agonist ivuxolimab in advanced cancers. Data came from immunoSEQ multiplex PCR; TCRdb stores just in-frame clones and leaves some out. There are under 85,000 clones in the sample; 90% to 95% occur only once, and about 0.31% lies in the top ten. Sequences were derived from CD4+ or CD8+ T cells sorted from blood, sampled in a trial of the OX40 agonist ivuxolimab. Receptors were obtained from an adult with an advanced solid tumor such as melanoma, head and neck, liver or kidney cancer. Both conserved end residues are part of each CDR3. A D gene is named only where the DNA matches it firmly. Size tells how often a clone was seen (once, few, many) or the class of an expanded clone, and some rows leave it out.

clone_size j_call v_call d_call cdr3_aa cdr3_nt
. TRBJ2-1 TRBV29-1 . CSVEDRPLDEQFF TGCAGCGTTGAAGATCGCCCGTTAGATGAGCAGTTCTTC
. TRBJ2-7 TRBV9 TRBD2 CASSEGLAGRSYEQYF TGTGCCAGCAGCGAGGGACTAGCGGGAAGGAGCTACGAGCAGTACTTC
. TRBJ1-5 TRBV6-6 TRBD1 CASRDPGGDQPQHF TGTGCCAGCAGGGACCCAGGGGGCGACCAGCCCCAGCATTTT
. TRBJ2-7 TRBV10-3 TRBD2 CASQTSGPYEQYF TGTGCCAGCCAGACTAGCGGGCCCTACGAGCAGTACTTC
once TRBJ2-5 TRBV6-5 TRBD2 CASSWRESQETQYF TGTGCCAGCAGTTGGCGGGAGTCCCAAGAGACCCAGTACTTC
. TRBJ1-3 TRBV29-1 . CSASQGNSGNTIYF TGCAGCGCCAGCCAAGGGAACTCTGGAAACACCATATATTTT
. TRBJ2-3 TRBV11-1 TRBD2 CASSLSAGGPKPDTQYF TGTGCCAGCAGCTTATCAGCGGGAGGGCCAAAGCCAGATACGCAGTATTTT
. TRBJ1-5 TRBV19 . CATKVWDSNQPQHF TGTGCCACAAAAGTGTGGGATTCTAATCAGCCCCAGCATTTT
. TRBJ2-1 TRBV6-1 . CASSEARSRTGEQFF TGTGCCAGCAGTGAAGCGCGAAGCCGTACCGGTGAGCAGTTCTTC
. TRBJ2-3 TRBV19 . CASSVLLGSTDTQYF TGTGCCAGTAGTGTGCTCCTGGGCAGCACAGATACGCAGTATTTT
. TRBJ2-1 TRBV5-1 . CASAKGGIIRNEQFF TGCGCCAGCGCCAAAGGAGGGATAATCAGGAATGAGCAGTTCTTC
. TRBJ2-7 TRBV4-1 . CASSSHTKSSYEQYF TGCGCCAGCTCAAGCCACACCAAATCCTCCTACGAGCAGTACTTC
. TRBJ2-1 TRBV11-2 . CASSLMGLSHNEQFF TGTGCCAGCAGCTTAATGGGACTTTCTCACAATGAGCAGTTCTTC
. TRBJ2-7 TRBV28 TRBD2 CASSPFRAAGKNEQYF TGTGCCAGCAGCCCCTTTCGCGCAGCGGGAAAAAACGAGCAGTACTTC
. TRBJ2-2 TRBV30 . CAWSRRGDGELFF TGTGCCTGGAGTAGGAGGGGGGACGGGGAGCTGTTTTTT
. TRBJ2-2 TRBV18 . CASSPPTGSNGAGELFF TGTGCCAGCTCACCTCCAACAGGAAGTAACGGCGCCGGGGAGCTGTTTTTT
. TRBJ1-1 TRBV5-1 . CASGIGVGEAFF TGCGCCAGCGGGATAGGAGTGGGTGAAGCTTTCTTT
few TRBJ1-1 TRBV5-8 . CASSFFRNDRNTEAFF TGTGCCAGCAGCTTTTTCAGGAACGACAGGAACACTGAAGCTTTCTTT
. TRBJ2-3 TRBV6-5 TRBD2 CASSYLPSGTTDTQYF TGTGCCAGCAGTTACCTGCCTAGCGGGACCACAGATACGCAGTATTTT
. TRBJ1-5 TRBV5-1 . CASSPGTDNQPQHF TGTGCCAGCAGCCCCGGGACGGACAATCAGCCCCAGCATTTT
. TRBJ1-2 TRBV7-6 TRBD1 CASSLAPGQGVDGYTF TGTGCCAGCAGCTTAGCCCCGGGACAGGGCGTCGATGGCTACACCTTC
. TRBJ1-4 TRBV14 . CASSTKRSTNEKLFF TGTGCCAGCAGCACAAAACGCTCAACTAATGAAAAACTGTTTTTT
. TRBJ1-3 TRBV5-1 TRBD1 CASSLEGQGEGNTIYF TGCGCCAGCAGCTTGGAGGGACAGGGAGAGGGAAACACCATATATTTT
. TRBJ2-7 TRBV9 TRBD2 CASSVRDGTSGSHEQYF TGTGCCAGCAGCGTGCGGGATGGGACTAGCGGGAGCCACGAGCAGTACTTC
. TRBJ1-5 TRBV6-1 . CASSDKISNQPQHF TGTGCCAGCAGTGATAAGATTAGCAATCAGCCCCAGCATTTT
. TRBJ2-1 TRBV5-1 . CASSLWGYNEQFF TGCGCCAGCAGCTTGTGGGGGTACAATGAGCAGTTCTTC
. TRBJ2-3 TRBV2 . CASSRDGAGSQADTQYF TGTGCCAGCAGCCGCGACGGGGCCGGGAGCCAGGCAGATACGCAGTATTTT
once TRBJ1-5 TRBV15 . CATSSSRGGQPQHF TGTGCCACCAGCAGCTCGCGGGGTGGTCAGCCCCAGCATTTT
. TRBJ2-1 TRBV28 . CASSLWGKAAYNEQFF TGTGCCAGCAGTTTATGGGGGAAAGCGGCCTACAATGAGCAGTTCTTC
. TRBJ2-1 TRBV6-4 TRBD1 CASSDSSPGGRSYNEQFF TGTGCCAGCAGTGACTCGAGCCCAGGGGGCCGGAGCTACAATGAGCAGTTCTTC
. TRBJ1-5 TRBV7-8 . CASSRSGVGQSNQPQHF TGTGCCAGCAGCAGATCAGGGGTGGGGCAGAGCAATCAGCCCCAGCATTTT
. TRBJ2-3 TRBV27 . CASSQIGNTQYF TGTGCCAGCAGCCAGATAGGGAATACGCAGTATTTT
. TRBJ1-1 TRBV19 . CASSRDAGNTEAFF TGTGCCAGTAGTAGGGACGCGGGGAACACTGAAGCTTTCTTT
. TRBJ2-7 TRBV6-6 . CASSAYSESSYEQYF TGTGCCAGCAGTGCGTACAGCGAGAGCTCCTACGAGCAGTACTTC
. TRBJ2-1 TRBV7-3 TRBD2 CASSPTSGSGNEQFF TGTGCCAGCAGCCCCACTAGCGGAAGCGGCAATGAGCAGTTCTTC
once TRBJ2-2 TRBV18 . CASSPLVPGRGKTGELFF TGTGCCAGCTCACCTCTCGTTCCGGGGAGGGGGAAGACCGGGGAGCTGTTTTTT
. TRBJ1-1 TRBV6-6 . CASSYSMVQRAFF TGTGCCAGCAGTTACTCGATGGTCCAGAGAGCTTTCTTT